Listed below are T cell receptor beta chains from one sample, sequenced in a study of blood T cell repertoires in COVID-19. Generated by immunoSEQ multiplex PCR, the TCRdb table keeps only in-frame clones and is missing some. The sample has fewer than 75,000 clones; less than 90% are singletons. Sequencing was performed on peripheral blood. These receptors were obtained from a man aged 45-60 years with active COVID-19. Each CDR3 is given with its conserved first and last residue. D genes are given only for firm matches. Clone size appears in some rows only: once, few, many, or a class for an expanded clone.

v_call	d_call	clone_size	j_call	cdr3_nt	cdr3_aa
TRBV5-4	.	.	TRBJ2-1	TGTGCCAGCAGCTCCCTCCGAGGAGCATCCTACAATGAGCAGTTCTTC	CASSSLRGASYNEQFF
TRBV28	.	.	TRBJ1-5	TGTGCCACTACTCAGGTTGGCAATCAGCCCCAGCATTTT	CATTQVGNQPQHF
TRBV9	TRBD2	.	TRBJ2-1	TGTGCCAGCAGCCCCTTGGGGGCGGGGGGTTCCTACAATGAGCAGTTCTTC	CASSPLGAGGSYNEQFF
TRBV6-5	.	.	TRBJ1-1	TGTGCCAGCAGGAGAGGCCCGGGGACTGAAGCTTTCTTT	CASRRGPGTEAFF
TRBV30	.	.	TRBJ1-2	TGTGCCTGGAAGGGTCTCGGCGGACAGAGCTATGGCTACACCTTC	CAWKGLGGQSYGYTF
TRBV2	TRBD1	.	TRBJ2-1	TGTGCCAGCAGCCGACAGGGTGGAGAGCAGTTCTTC	CASSRQGGEQFF
TRBV5-1	.	few	TRBJ2-3	TGCGCCAGCAGCCCGGACGAGGGAAGTACGCAGTATTTT	CASSPDEGSTQYF
TRBV18	.	.	TRBJ2-2	TGTGCCAGCCCTAACGGGGGAAACACCGGGGAGCTGTTTTTT	CASPNGGNTGELFF
TRBV9	TRBD2	.	TRBJ2-1	TGTGCCAGCAGCGTAGACGGGAGGAAGTTCGATGAGCAGTTCTTC	CASSVDGRKFDEQFF
TRBV5-6	.	.	TRBJ2-5	TGTGCCAGCAGCCAAACTTCAGGGGGGGAGACCCAGTACTTC	CASSQTSGGETQYF